The clone carrying this TCR beta chain came up many times. TCRdb reprocessed the reads with MiXCR, giving one entry per CDR3 protein. The sample includes more than 150,000 distinct CDR3 sequences, less than 25% of them seen just once. The source of the sample is a study of T cell repertoires in cytomegalovirus infection. Study background: An indication of both CMV infection and matching HLA type came from public TCR beta signatures.

The CDR3 has 11 amino acids. Germline V gene data show CDR1 as SGHAT and CDR2 as FQNNGV. V lost 5 bases to trimming and J lost 6 bases, with 8 bases between them. The V gene is TRBV11-2, the J gene TRBJ2-7; no clear D. Sample: PBMCs. The TCR was taken from a human donor in good health (CMV status not recorded). Some clones in this sample may be carry-over from other donors' samples. Here the CDR3 DNA reads TGTGCCAGCAGCCCCCCCGGCGAGCAGTACTTC. It translates to CASSPPGEQYF.